This is a list of T cell receptor beta chains from one sample in a study of cytomegalovirus exposure and HLA in healthy donors. The repertoire was sequenced with immunoSEQ multiplex PCR; TCRdb's copy has only in-frame clones and lacks some. Of roughly 130,000 clones in the sample, roughly 62% were seen once. Sequenced sample: PBMCs. These receptors originate from a young man in good health and CMV-seropositive. Each CDR3 is given without its conserved first and last residue. Fields, in order: CDR3 length, V gene, J gene, CDR3 protein.

len: 13; v_gene: TRBV6-1; j_gene: TRBJ1-3; CDR3aa: ASRDGRTLELTIY
len: 9; v_gene: TRBV29-1; j_gene: TRBJ2-7; CDR3aa: STGTGDEQY
len: 9; v_gene: TRBV5-8; j_gene: TRBJ2-3; CDR3aa: ASSPPGTQY
len: 16; v_gene: TRBV10-2; j_gene: TRBJ1-2; CDR3aa: ASSESRTGALSNYGYT
len: 12; v_gene: TRBV7-9; j_gene: TRBJ1-1; CDR3aa: ASSLSGGHREAF
len: 13; v_gene: TRBV11-1; j_gene: TRBJ2-7; CDR3aa: ASSLPSGSLYEQY
len: 16; v_gene: TRBV7-2; j_gene: TRBJ2-3; CDR3aa: ASSSRGVAGRAADTQY
len: 13; v_gene: TRBV9; j_gene: TRBJ2-7; CDR3aa: ASSRSTGASYEQY
len: 12; v_gene: TRBV6-5; j_gene: TRBJ2-5; CDR3aa: ASRSGQTQETQY
len: 14; v_gene: TRBV5-1; j_gene: TRBJ1-4; CDR3aa: ASSLGQGLSNEKLF
len: 15; v_gene: TRBV21-1; j_gene: TRBJ2-4; CDR3aa: ASIGRGGFRAKNIQY
len: 13; v_gene: TRBV11-1; j_gene: TRBJ2-7; CDR3aa: ASSLASIGPYEQY
len: 12; v_gene: TRBV15; j_gene: TRBJ2-3; CDR3aa: ATSGAGSTDTQY
len: 11; v_gene: TRBV5-1; j_gene: TRBJ2-7; CDR3aa: ASSLSTGYEQY
len: 13; v_gene: TRBV28; j_gene: TRBJ2-7; CDR3aa: ASSITASGSWEQY
len: 12; v_gene: TRBV4-2; j_gene: TRBJ2-5; CDR3aa: ASSQETTGGTQY
len: 12; v_gene: TRBV5-1; j_gene: TRBJ1-6; CDR3aa: ASNRGFNNSPLH
len: 15; v_gene: TRBV7-3; j_gene: TRBJ2-2; CDR3aa: ASSSSPKGENTGELF
len: 13; v_gene: TRBV30; j_gene: TRBJ2-2; CDR3aa: AWNQRDRETGELF
len: 12; v_gene: TRBV4-3; j_gene: TRBJ1-3; CDR3aa: ASSQSRSGNTIY
len: 16; v_gene: TRBV5-4; j_gene: TRBJ2-5; CDR3aa: ASSSGELAGVVGETQY
len: 16; v_gene: TRBV13; j_gene: TRBJ2-1; CDR3aa: ASSLGLDAGGSYNEQF
len: 9; v_gene: TRBV20-1; j_gene: TRBJ2-3; CDR3aa: SARRRATQY
len: 12; v_gene: TRBV21-1; j_gene: TRBJ1-2; CDR3aa: ASKMGPGGCGYT
len: 13; v_gene: TRBV15; j_gene: TRBJ2-7; CDR3aa: ATSRGTSGIYEQY
len: 13; v_gene: TRBV5-4; j_gene: TRBJ2-7; CDR3aa: ASSIGLAGENEQY
len: 9; v_gene: TRBV2; j_gene: TRBJ2-2; CDR3aa: ASRETGELF
len: 16; v_gene: TRBV27; j_gene: TRBJ2-3; CDR3aa: ASSSIGLAGGFIDTQY
len: 13; v_gene: TRBV5-1; j_gene: TRBJ2-2; CDR3aa: ASSFAGTWAGELF
len: 17; v_gene: TRBV7-3; j_gene: TRBJ1-2; CDR3aa: ASRSSAGTLKGPNYGYT
len: 12; v_gene: TRBV28; j_gene: TRBJ1-5; CDR3aa: ASSGDRGEQPQH
len: 15; v_gene: TRBV4-1; j_gene: TRBJ2-6; CDR3aa: ASSQGRLGSGANVLT
len: 13; v_gene: TRBV4-1; j_gene: TRBJ2-7; CDR3aa: ASSSRTGGPYEQY
len: 9; v_gene: TRBV30; j_gene: TRBJ1-2; CDR3aa: ACSLGYGYT
len: 13; v_gene: TRBV5-6; j_gene: TRBJ2-1; CDR3aa: ASSLSPSPGGEQF
len: 13; v_gene: TRBV19; j_gene: TRBJ2-7; CDR3aa: ASSIAGSDAYEQY
len: 15; v_gene: TRBV5-4; j_gene: TRBJ2-1; CDR3aa: ASSFGKGTGTHNEQF
len: 12; v_gene: TRBV28; j_gene: TRBJ2-7; CDR3aa: ASSFVVSSYEQY
len: 11; v_gene: TRBV9; j_gene: TRBJ1-5; CDR3aa: ASSVLDGGPQH
len: 11; v_gene: TRBV19; j_gene: TRBJ1-1; CDR3aa: ASRERVYTEAF
len: 12; v_gene: TRBV5-1; j_gene: TRBJ1-1; CDR3aa: ASSSQGENTEAF
len: 16; v_gene: TRBV5-1; j_gene: TRBJ1-1; CDR3aa: ASSLAATTGPMNTEAF
len: 12; v_gene: TRBV10-1; j_gene: .; CDR3aa: ASSGHGELGEQY
len: 12; v_gene: TRBV29-1; j_gene: TRBJ2-3; CDR3aa: SVARTGSTDTQY
len: 14; v_gene: TRBV28; j_gene: TRBJ2-6; CDR3aa: ASRGTGTAGANVLT
len: 13; v_gene: TRBV28; j_gene: TRBJ1-1; CDR3aa: ASSLSQDRVIGAF
len: 13; v_gene: TRBV11-3; j_gene: TRBJ2-1; CDR3aa: ASSDDGRPYNEQF
len: 10; v_gene: TRBV9; j_gene: TRBJ2-3; CDR3aa: ASSPSPDTQY
len: 12; v_gene: TRBV18; j_gene: TRBJ1-5; CDR3aa: ASSPNRGDEPQH